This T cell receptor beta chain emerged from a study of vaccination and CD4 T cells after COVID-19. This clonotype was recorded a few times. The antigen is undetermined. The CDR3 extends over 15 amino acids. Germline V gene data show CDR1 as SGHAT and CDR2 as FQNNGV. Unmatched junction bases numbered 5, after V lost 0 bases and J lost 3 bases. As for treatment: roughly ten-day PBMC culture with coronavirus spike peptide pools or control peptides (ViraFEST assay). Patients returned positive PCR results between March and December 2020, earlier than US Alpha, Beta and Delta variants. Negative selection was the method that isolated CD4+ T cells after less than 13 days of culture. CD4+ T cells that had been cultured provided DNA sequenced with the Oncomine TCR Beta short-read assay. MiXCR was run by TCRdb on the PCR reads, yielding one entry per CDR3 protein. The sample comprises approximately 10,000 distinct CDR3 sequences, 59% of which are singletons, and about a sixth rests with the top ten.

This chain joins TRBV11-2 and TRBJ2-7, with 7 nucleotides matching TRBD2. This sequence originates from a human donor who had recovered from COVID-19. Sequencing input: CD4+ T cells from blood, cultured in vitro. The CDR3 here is CASSLDGAGVYEQYF. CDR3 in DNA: TGTGCCAGCAGCTTAGATGGGGCGGGGGTCTACGAGCAGTACTTC.